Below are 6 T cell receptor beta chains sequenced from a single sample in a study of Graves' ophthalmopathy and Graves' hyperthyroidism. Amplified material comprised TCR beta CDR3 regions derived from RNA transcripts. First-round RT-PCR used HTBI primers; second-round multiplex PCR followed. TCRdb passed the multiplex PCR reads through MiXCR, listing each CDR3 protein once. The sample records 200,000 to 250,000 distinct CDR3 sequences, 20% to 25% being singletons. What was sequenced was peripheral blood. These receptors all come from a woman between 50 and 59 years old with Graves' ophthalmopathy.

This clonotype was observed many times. In nucleotides, the CDR3 is TGTGCCAGCAGTTTTGGCAGCGGACCCAACGTCCTGACTTTC. It encodes CASSFGSGPNVLTF. The chain couples TRBV12-3 or TRBV12-4 to TRBJ2-6, with D maybe TRBD2 (5 bases). V was shortened by 3 bases and J by 8 bases, with 11 bases between the two germline ends. CDR3 length equals 14 residues.

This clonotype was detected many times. CDR3 coding DNA: TGTGCCAGCAGCTTAGGGGTCGAACAGCCCCAGCATTTT. It yields the protein CASSLGVEQPQHF. This chain uses TRBV11-2 with TRBJ1-5; D is unresolved. V was cut by 1 base and J by 7 bases, with 8 bases left in between. The CDR3 covers 13 residues. Germline values: CDR1 SGHAT, CDR2 FQNNGV.

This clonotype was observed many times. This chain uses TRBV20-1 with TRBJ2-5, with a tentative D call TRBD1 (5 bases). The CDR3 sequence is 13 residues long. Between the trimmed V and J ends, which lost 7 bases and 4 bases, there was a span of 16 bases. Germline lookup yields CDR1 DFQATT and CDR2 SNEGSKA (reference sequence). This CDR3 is CSVITTGGETQYF. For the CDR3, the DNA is TGCAGTGTTATCACCACAGGCGGAGAGACCCAGTACTTC.

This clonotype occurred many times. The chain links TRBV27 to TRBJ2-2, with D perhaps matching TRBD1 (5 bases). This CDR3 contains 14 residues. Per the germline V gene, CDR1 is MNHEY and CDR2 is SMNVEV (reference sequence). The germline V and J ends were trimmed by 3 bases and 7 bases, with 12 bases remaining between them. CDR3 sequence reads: CASSLSRVGGELFF. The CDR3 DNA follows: TGTGCCAGCAGTTTGAGCAGGGTCGGCGGGGAGCTGTTTTTT.

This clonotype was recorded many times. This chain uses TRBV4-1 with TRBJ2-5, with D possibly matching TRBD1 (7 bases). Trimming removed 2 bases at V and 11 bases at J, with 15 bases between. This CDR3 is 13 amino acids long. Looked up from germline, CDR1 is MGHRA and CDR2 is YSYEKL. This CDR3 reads CASSQKEGAPQYF. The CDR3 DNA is TGCGCCAGCAGCCAAAAGGAGGGGGCTCCGCAGTACTTC.

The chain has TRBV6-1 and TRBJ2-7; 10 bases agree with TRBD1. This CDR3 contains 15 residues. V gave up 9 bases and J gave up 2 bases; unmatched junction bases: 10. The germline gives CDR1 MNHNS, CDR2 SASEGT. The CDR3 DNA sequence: TGTGCCAGTAAACCGGGACAGGGGTTTCCCTACGAGCAGTACTTC. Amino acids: CASKPGQGFPYEQYF.